The sequence of this T cell receptor (beta chain) was determined in a study of blood T cell repertoires in COVID-19. Study summary: Material from acute and convalescent COVID-19 was sourced from the United States, Italy and Spain. In each case, the material was cDNA or gDNA derived from T cells, B-cell-depleted T cells, or PBMCs.

Germline lookup yields CDR1 SNHLY and CDR2 FYNNEI. The CDR3 is 16 amino acids. Between the trimmed V and J ends, which lost 6 bases and 0 bases, there was a span of 15 bases. In the study's own analysis: Amplifying reference gene primers gave estimates of nucleated cell counts. Some clones are missing from TCRdb's copy, which holds only in-frame ones; the method was immunoSEQ multiplex PCR. D and trimming were read from the DNA, whereas the V and J calls and clone size are those reported in that table. The sample lists a few hundred thousand clones; around 89% were seen once. This receptor was obtained from a man aged 65-85 years with acute or convalescent COVID-19. V and J are TRBV2 and TRBJ1-3; TRBD1 might be the D (6 bases). The sequencing sample was made of peripheral blood. CDR3 DNA sequence: TGTGCCAGCAGATCTCAACAGGGCAACTCTGGAAACACCATATATTTT. Its protein is CASRSQQGNSGNTIYF. Looking up the rest from reference TRBV2 and TRBJ1-3 gives the full variable domain: EPEVTQTPSHQVTQMGQEVILRCVPISNHLYFYWYRQILGQKVEFLVSFYNNEISEKSEIFDDQFSVERPDGSNFTLKIRSTKLEDSAMYFCASRSQQGNSGNTIYFGEGSWLTVV.